The clone carrying this T cell receptor (beta chain) was detected only a few times. This record comes from a study of blood T cell repertoires in COVID-19. Across the study: Acute-phase and convalescent COVID-19 samples originated in the United States, Italy and Spain. PBMCs, B-cell-depleted T cells, or T cells provided the cDNA or gDNA that made up the material.

Under the authors' procedure: Researchers report that nucleated cell counts were estimated from reference gene primer amplification. The repertoire was sequenced with immunoSEQ multiplex PCR; TCRdb's copy has only in-frame clones and lacks some. That table supplies the V and J calls and clone size; D and trimming were determined from the DNA. The table lists hundreds of thousands of clones, roughly nine tenths of them singletons. This CDR3 spans 16 amino acids. Per the germline V gene, CDR1 is SGHTA and CDR2 is FQGNSA. V lost 1 base and J lost 0, with 13 bases in between. The sample comprised peripheral blood. The clonotype comes from a woman aged 18 to 35 who had recovered from COVID-19. The V call is TRBV7-2, the J call TRBJ2-7; TRBD2 might be the D (6 bases). The CDR3 region has the DNA TGTGCCAGCAGCTTAGGGTGGGGCGGGGCCTCCTACGAGCAGTACTTC. It yields the protein CASSLGWGGASYEQYF.